This TCR beta chain was recorded in a study of shared clonotypes between healthy human individuals. Study-level points and caveats: Between a handful of donors, naive CD4 clonotypes were shared at a level of about 5%.

Concerning this clone itself: The antigen is unknown.

Trimming cost V 5 bases and J 12 bases, with 14 bases left between them. The CDR3 length is 12 residues. Germline V lookup: CDR1 PRHDT, CDR2 FYEKMQ (reference sequence). Genomic DNA (from each subset) was split evenly across several immunoSEQ plates. DNA at approximately 200 ng, 25,000 to 35,000 T cell genomes, went into sorted-subset replicate PCRs. The protocol was immunoSEQ multiplex PCR, while the TCRdb copy is restricted to in-frame clones and leaves out a portion. This repertoire shows around 300,000 clones, about nine tenths found once; its top ten account for around 15%. CD45RO+ cells and CCR7-negative CD45RA+ TemRA cells were combined as CD8 memory.

Sequenced material: memory CD8+ T cells sorted from blood. Subset in this sample: CD45RO+ cells pooled with CCR7-negative TemRA cells. V is TRBV13 and J is TRBJ2-1, with a tentative D call TRBD1 (7 bases). This receptor was identified in a man between 18 and 29 years old in good health. This CDR3 is CASSLQGEVQFF. The CDR3 coding sequence is TGTGCCAGCAGCCTTCAGGGGGAGGTGCAGTTCTTC.